The subject of this entry is one T cell receptor (beta chain). Trimming at V came to 3 bases and at J to 2 bases, leaving 9 bases not matched to a gene. The CDR3 consists of 19 residues. Germline V gene sequence: CDR1 SGHTA, CDR2 FQGNSA. Clones were sequenced by immunoSEQ multiplex PCR, and TCRdb holds only the in-frame ones, with some missing. The table has around 200,000 clones, just under 90% seen once. The data were obtained in a study of blood T cell repertoires in COVID-19. Study overall: The samples span acute and convalescent COVID-19 from the United States, Italy and Spain.

This sequence joins TRBV7-2 and TRBJ2-1; 14 bases are shared with TRBD2. The source is a man between 18 and 35 years old with active or convalescent COVID-19. Material for sequencing was peripheral blood. The CDR3 bases are TGTGCCAGCAGCTTCCCGCTCACGACTAGCGGGAGGGCCTACAATGAGCAGTTCTTC. This gives the protein CASSFPLTTSGRAYNEQFF.